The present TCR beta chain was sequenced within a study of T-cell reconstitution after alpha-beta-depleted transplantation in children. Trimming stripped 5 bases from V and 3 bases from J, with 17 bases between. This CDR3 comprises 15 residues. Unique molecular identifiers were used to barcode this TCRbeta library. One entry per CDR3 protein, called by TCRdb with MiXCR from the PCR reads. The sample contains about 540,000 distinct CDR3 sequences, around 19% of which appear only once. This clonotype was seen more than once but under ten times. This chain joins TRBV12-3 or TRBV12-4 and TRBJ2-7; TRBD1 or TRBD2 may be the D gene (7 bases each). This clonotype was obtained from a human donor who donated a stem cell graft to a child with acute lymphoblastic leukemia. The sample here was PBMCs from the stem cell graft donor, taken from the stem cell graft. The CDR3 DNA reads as TGTGCCAGCAGTCGGCCCCAGGGGGAGGGCTACGAGCAGTACTTC. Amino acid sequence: CASSRPQGEGYEQYF.